These 17 T cell receptor beta chains were sequenced from one sample in a study of T-cell reconstitution after alpha-beta-depleted transplantation in children. As it was prepared, the TCRbeta library received unique molecular identifiers. TCRdb analysed the PCR reads with MiXCR anew, one entry per CDR3 protein. The data contain 200,000 to 250,000 distinct CDR3 sequences, around 7.7% of them seen just once; the ten biggest clones take up 35% to 45%. Specimen: PBMCs, mostly from graft donor cells, collected 360 days after TCRalphabeta/CD19-depleted stem cell transplant. Every receptor here comes from a male patient between 2 and 10 years old who had a stem cell transplant for acute myeloid leukemia, so the T cells may come from the graft donor.

Only a few counts were recorded for this clonotype. V gene TRBV6-2 or TRBV6-3 combines with J gene TRBJ1-5; D is undetermined. The germline CDR1 and CDR2 sequences are MNHEY and SVGEGT. The ends were cut back, 2 bases at V and 4 bases at J, with 12 bases in the middle. The CDR3 spans 15 residues. CDR3 coding DNA: TGTGCCAGCAGTTACCGGGCACGGACTAATCAGCCCCAGCATTTT. Its translation is CASSYRARTNQPQHF.

This clonotype occurred many times. The germline gene is not matched at one end of the junction; a read error may be the cause. The rearrangement uses TRBV5-1 and TRBJ2-5, with 8 bases lining up with TRBD2. This CDR3 contains 12 residues. The germline gives CDR1 SGHRS, CDR2 YFSETQ. The CDR3 here is CASSLAGETQYF. DNA for the CDR3: TGTGCCAGCAGTCTAGCGGGAGAGACCCAGTACTTC.

This clonotype showed up many times. This chain connects TRBV12-3 or TRBV12-4 to TRBJ2-1, with D perhaps TRBD2 (6 bases). The CDR3 has 13 amino acids. V was clipped by 5 bases and J by 6 bases, with 11 bases between them. The CDR3 DNA sequence: TGTGCCAGCAGTCGGGACTTAGGCAATGAGCAGTTCTTC. Translation: CASSRDLGNEQFF.

The table lists this clonotype with a few counts. J is TRBJ2-7 and V is TRBV5-1; D remains ambiguous. The germline V and J ends were trimmed by 1 base and 7 bases, with 15 bases remaining between them. In germline, CDR1 is SGHRS, CDR2 YFSETQ. The CDR3 extends over 14 amino acids. The CDR3 DNA reads as TGCGCCAGCAGCTTGACCTCTTCTAGAGAAGAGCAGTACTTC. This encodes CASSLTSSREEQYF.

This clonotype was detected only a few times. The chain links TRBV7-8 to TRBJ1-2; a possible D gene is TRBD1 (6 bases). The germline V gene encodes CDR1 SGHVS and CDR2 FQNEAQ. Deletions cut 1 base from V and 7 bases from J, with 22 bases between. This CDR3 has 17 amino acids. CDR3 in amino acids: CASSLGGFDRMIGGYTF. The CDR3 DNA is TGTGCCAGCAGCTTAGGGGGCTTCGACAGGATGATCGGTGGCTACACCTTC.

This clonotype showed up many times. The chain is built from TRBV5-1 and TRBJ1-1; D is ambiguous. This CDR3 is 15 amino acids long. Germline CDR1 reads SGHRS; CDR2 reads YFSETQ. Trimming removed 2 bases at V and 5 bases at J, with 16 bases between. CDR3 residues: CASSFIVSGETEAFF. CDR3 coding DNA: TGCGCCAGCAGCTTTATCGTTTCAGGAGAAACTGAAGCTTTCTTT. The full variable domain, completed using reference TRBV5-1 and TRBJ1-1, is KAGVTQTPRYLIKTRGQQVTLSCSPISGHRSVSWYQQTPGQGLQFLFEYFSETQRNKGNFPGRFSGRQFSNSRSEMNVSTLELGDSALYLCASSFIVSGETEAFFGQGTRLTVV.

The chain combines TRBV12-3 or TRBV12-4 with TRBJ2-3, with D perhaps matching TRBD2 (6 bases). The CDR3 is 13 residues long. Trimming stripped 4 bases from V and 4 bases from J, with 9 bases between. The CDR3 region is CASSSGLSDTQYF. In DNA form, the CDR3 reads TGTGCCAGCAGTTCGGGACTGTCAGATACGCAGTATTTT.

The sample holds many counts of this clonotype. The chain has TRBV4-1 and TRBJ2-1, with unresolved D. Germline loops: CDR1 MGHRA, CDR2 YSYEKL. The CDR3 is 12 amino acids. Trimming cost V 0 bases and J 9 bases, with 6 bases left between them. The CDR3 sequence: CASSQDVLEQFF. The CDR3 coding sequence is TGCGCCAGCAGCCAAGATGTACTTGAGCAGTTCTTC.

This clonotype has ten or more counts. The chain recombines TRBV29-1 with TRBJ1-3, with D hard to call. Germline assignment: CDR1 SQVTM and CDR2 ANQGSEA. The CDR3 is 16 amino acids. V lost 6 bases and J lost 0, with 18 bases in between. The CDR3 nucleotides read TGCAGCGTCGGAGAGATTTCAGTCAACTCTGGAAACACCATATATTTT. It translates to CSVGEISVNSGNTIYF.

V gene TRBV12-3 or TRBV12-4 combines with J gene TRBJ2-5; TRBD2 might be the D (5 bases). The V end was cut by 0 bases, the J end by 7 bases, with 12 bases between. The CDR3 totals 14 residues. CDR3 loop: CASSLAGEVATQYF. The CDR3 DNA follows: TGTGCCAGCAGTTTAGCGGGAGAGGTTGCGACCCAGTACTTC.

This clonotype came up many times. The J gene is TRBJ2-1, the V gene TRBV5-1, with 10 positions matching TRBD1. Trimming took 4 bases from V and 7 from J; bases not matched to a gene: 8. Germline CDR1 and CDR2: SGHRS and YFSETQ. The CDR3 is 15 amino acids. The CDR3: CASSTGTGVQNEQFF. CDR3 sequence (DNA): TGCGCCAGCAGCACCGGGACAGGGGTTCAGAATGAGCAGTTCTTC.

The chain combines TRBV19 with TRBJ2-1; 8 positions agree with TRBD2. Germline V gene sequence: CDR1 LNHDA, CDR2 SQIVND (reference sequence). V lost 9 bases to trimming and J lost 8 bases; unmatched junction nucleotides: 18. The CDR3 consists of 16 residues. CDR3 bases: TGTGCCAGCAGCAAGCTTAGCGGGATCGGGGGGGATGAGCAGTTCTTC. Translated, it gives CASSKLSGIGGDEQFF.

This clonotype was counted at least ten times. The rearrangement uses TRBV29-1 and TRBJ1-1; the D gene is possibly TRBD1 (5 bases). The germline CDR1 and CDR2 sequences are SQVTM and ANQGSEA. The V and J ends lost 4 bases and 1 base respectively, with 10 bases between them. The CDR3 runs to 13 residues. The CDR3 here is CSVVGGQNTEAFF. In DNA form, the CDR3 reads TGCAGCGTTGTAGGCGGACAGAACACTGAAGCTTTCTTT. Combining the CDR3 with reference TRBV29-1 and TRBJ1-1 gives the whole variable domain SAVISQKPSRDICQRGTSLTIQCQVDSQVTMMFWYRQQPGQSLTLIATANQGSEATYESGFVIDKFPISRPNLTFSTLTVSNMSPEDSSIYLCSVVGGQNTEAFFGQGTRLTVV.

The sample holds many counts of this clonotype. This chain joins TRBV6-6 and TRBJ1-1; no clear D. Germline V lookup: CDR1 MNHNY, CDR2 SVGAGI (reference sequence). The CDR3 is 13 amino acids. With 2 bases removed from V and 5 bases from J, the gap between germline ends came to 9 bases. CDR3 DNA: TGTGCCAGCAGTTACAGGGTGGGTACTGAAGCTTTCTTT. As protein: CASSYRVGTEAFF.

J is TRBJ2-3 and V is TRBV7-8; D gene ambiguous. Germline V gives CDR1 SGHVS, CDR2 FQNEAQ. Trimming took off 2 bases at V and 0 bases at J, with 9 bases between the two ends. The CDR3 runs to 15 residues. The CDR3 DNA reads as TGTGCCAGCAGCTTAACGGTAGAAAGCACAGATACGCAGTATTTT. Its translation is CASSLTVESTDTQYF. Full variable domain (missing parts from reference TRBV7-8 and TRBJ2-3): GAGVSQSPRYKVAKRGQDVALRCDPISGHVSLFWYQQALGQGPEFLTYFQNEAQLDKSGLPSDRFFAERPEGSVSTLKIQRTQQEDSAVYLCASSLTVESTDTQYFGPGTRLTVL.

The chain links TRBV20-1 to TRBJ1-1, with D uncertain. This CDR3 is 14 amino acids long. V shed 3 bases and J shed 1 base, with 12 bases lying between them. CDR1 is DFQATT and CDR2 is SNEGSKA in the germline V gene (reference sequence). The CDR3 spells CSARVANSNTEAFF. Written as DNA, the CDR3 is TGCAGTGCTAGGGTGGCGAACTCGAACACTGAAGCTTTCTTT.

The table lists this clonotype with many counts. The chain recombines TRBV2 with TRBJ2-4; tentative D call: TRBD2 (5 bases). The CDR3 sequence is 15 residues long. Germline-derived CDR1 and CDR2 are SNHLY and FYNNEI. V dropped 4 bases and J dropped 1 base, with 11 bases sitting between them. The CDR3 reads CASSGGYNAKNIQYF. The CDR3 coding sequence is TGTGCCAGCAGTGGCGGGTATAACGCCAAAAACATTCAGTACTTC.